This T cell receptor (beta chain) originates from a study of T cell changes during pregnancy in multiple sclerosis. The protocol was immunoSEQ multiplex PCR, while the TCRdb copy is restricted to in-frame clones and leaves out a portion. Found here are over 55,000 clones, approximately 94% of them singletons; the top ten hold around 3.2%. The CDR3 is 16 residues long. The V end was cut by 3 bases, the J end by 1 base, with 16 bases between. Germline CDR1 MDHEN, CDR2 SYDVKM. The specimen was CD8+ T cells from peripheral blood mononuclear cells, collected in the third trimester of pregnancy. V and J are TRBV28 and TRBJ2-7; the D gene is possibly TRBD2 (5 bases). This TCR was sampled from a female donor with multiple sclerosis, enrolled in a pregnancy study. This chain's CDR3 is CASSFPGVRGSYEQYF. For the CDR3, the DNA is TGTGCCAGCAGTTTCCCCGGGGTCCGGGGATCCTACGAGCAGTACTTC. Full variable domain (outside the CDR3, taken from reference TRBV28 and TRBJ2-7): DVKVTQSSRYLVKRTGEKVFLECVQDMDHENMFWYRQDPGLGLRLIYFSYDVKMKEKGDIPEGYSVSREKKERFSLILESASTNQTSMYLCASSFPGVRGSYEQYFGPGTRLTVT.